Given below is one T cell receptor beta chain in context. Its antigen is not known. Its ends do not fully match the called genes, so a read error is possible. The data originate from a study of T-cell reconstitution after alpha-beta-depleted transplantation in children. The study, taken as a whole, reports: Expanded clones from the graft, numbering several hundred, reportedly supplied alpha-beta T cells about two months after transplant. For some patients, TCRbeta diversity was high at day 60 because of recipient T cells and thymic progenitors that survived.

TCRbeta library construction was performed incorporating unique molecular identifiers. Each CDR3 protein gets one entry after TCRdb re-called the PCR reads with MiXCR. The sample has about 830,000 distinct CDR3 sequences, roughly 16% seen once. The V gene's germline CDR1 is PRHDT and CDR2 FYEKMQ (reference sequence). The CDR3 loop spans 14 amino acids. The rearrangement uses TRBV13 and TRBJ2-7; D is tentatively TRBD1 or TRBD2 (5 bases each). This TCR derives from a male patient between 10 and 17 years old who had a stem cell transplant for acute lymphoblastic leukemia, so the T cells may come from the graft donor. Sequenced here: PBMCs, mostly from graft donor cells, sampled 360 days after TCRalphabeta/CD19-depleted stem cell transplant. The CDR3 DNA is TGTGCCAGCAGCCTAGGCCGGGACGGCTACGAGCAGTACTTC. Translation: CASSLGRDGYEQYF.